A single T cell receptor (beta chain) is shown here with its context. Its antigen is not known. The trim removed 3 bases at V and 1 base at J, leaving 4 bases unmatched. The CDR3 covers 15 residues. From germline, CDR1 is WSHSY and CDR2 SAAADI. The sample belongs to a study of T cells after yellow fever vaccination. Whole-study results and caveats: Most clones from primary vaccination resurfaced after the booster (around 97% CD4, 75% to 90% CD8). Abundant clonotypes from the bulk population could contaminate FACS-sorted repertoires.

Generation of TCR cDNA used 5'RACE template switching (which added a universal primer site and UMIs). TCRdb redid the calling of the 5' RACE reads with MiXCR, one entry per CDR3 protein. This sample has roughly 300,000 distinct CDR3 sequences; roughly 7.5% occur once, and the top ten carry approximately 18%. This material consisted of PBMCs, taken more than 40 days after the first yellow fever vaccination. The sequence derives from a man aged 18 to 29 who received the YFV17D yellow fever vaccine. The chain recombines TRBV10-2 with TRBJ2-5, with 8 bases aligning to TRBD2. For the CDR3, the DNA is TGCGCCAGCAGTGATGATAGCGGGGCCCAAGAGACCCAGTACTTC. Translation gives CASSDDSGAQETQYF.